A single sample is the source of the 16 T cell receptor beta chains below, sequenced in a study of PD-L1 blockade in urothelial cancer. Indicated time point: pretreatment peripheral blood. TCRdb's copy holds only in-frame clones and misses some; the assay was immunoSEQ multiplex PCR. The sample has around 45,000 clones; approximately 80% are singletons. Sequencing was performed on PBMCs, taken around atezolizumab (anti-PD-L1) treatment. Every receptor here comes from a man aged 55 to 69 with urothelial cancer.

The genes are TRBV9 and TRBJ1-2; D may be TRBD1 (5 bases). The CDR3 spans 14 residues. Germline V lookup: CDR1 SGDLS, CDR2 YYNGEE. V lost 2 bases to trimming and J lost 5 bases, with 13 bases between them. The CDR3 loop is CASSVQGDRYGYTF. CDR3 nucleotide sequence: TGTGCCAGCAGCGTTCAGGGTGATCGGTATGGCTACACCTTC.

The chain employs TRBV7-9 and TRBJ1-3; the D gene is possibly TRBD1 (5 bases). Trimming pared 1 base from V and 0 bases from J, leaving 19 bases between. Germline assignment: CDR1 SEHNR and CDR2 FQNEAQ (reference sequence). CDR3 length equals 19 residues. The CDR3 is CASSLGPPTGRHSGNTIYF. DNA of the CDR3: TGTGCCAGCAGCTTAGGACCACCAACAGGACGGCACTCTGGAAACACCATATATTTT.

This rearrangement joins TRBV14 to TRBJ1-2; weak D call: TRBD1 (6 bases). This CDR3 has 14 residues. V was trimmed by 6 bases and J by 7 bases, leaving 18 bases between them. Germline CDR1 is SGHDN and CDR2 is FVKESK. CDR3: CASSPLGGAAGYTF. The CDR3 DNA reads TGTGCCAGCAGTCCCTTAGGGGGGGCGGCTGGCTACACCTTC.

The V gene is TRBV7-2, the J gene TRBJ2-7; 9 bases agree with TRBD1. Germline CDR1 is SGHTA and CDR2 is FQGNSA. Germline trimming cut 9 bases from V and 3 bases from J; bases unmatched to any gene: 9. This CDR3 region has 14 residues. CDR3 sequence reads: CASRSGTGHYEQYF. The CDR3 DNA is TGTGCCAGTCGATCCGGGACAGGGCACTACGAGCAGTACTTC.

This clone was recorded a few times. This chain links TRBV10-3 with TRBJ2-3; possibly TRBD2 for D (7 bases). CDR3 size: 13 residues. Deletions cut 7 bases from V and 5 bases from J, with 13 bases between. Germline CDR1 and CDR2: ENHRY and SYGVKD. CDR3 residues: CAIMGGAEDTQYF. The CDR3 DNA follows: TGTGCCATCATGGGGGGGGCGGAAGATACGCAGTATTTT.

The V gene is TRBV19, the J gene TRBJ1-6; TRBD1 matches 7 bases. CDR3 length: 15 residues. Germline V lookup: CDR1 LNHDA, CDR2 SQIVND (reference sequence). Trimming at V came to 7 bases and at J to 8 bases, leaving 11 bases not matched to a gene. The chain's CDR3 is CASTLGGGSDSPLHF. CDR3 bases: TGTGCCAGTACCCTCGGAGGGGGCTCGGATTCACCCCTCCACTTT.

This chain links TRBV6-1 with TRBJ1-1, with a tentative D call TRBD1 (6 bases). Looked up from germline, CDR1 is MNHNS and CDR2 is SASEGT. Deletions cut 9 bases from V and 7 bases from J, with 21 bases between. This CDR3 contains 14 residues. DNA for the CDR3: TGTGCCAGTTCTGAACAGGGCAGGGAGAGTGAAGCTTTCTTT. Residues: CASSEQGRESEAFF.

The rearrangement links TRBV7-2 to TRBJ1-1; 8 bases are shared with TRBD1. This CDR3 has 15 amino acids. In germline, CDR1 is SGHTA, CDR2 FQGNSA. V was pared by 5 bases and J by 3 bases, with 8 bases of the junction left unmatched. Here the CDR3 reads CASSTRTGTHTEAFF. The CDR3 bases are TGTGCCAGCAGCACCCGGACAGGGACACACACTGAAGCTTTCTTT.

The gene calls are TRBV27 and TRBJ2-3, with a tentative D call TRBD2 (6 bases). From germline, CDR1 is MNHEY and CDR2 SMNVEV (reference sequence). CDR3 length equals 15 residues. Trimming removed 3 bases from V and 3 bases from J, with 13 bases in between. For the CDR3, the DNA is TGTGCCAGCAGTTTGGAGGGGCAGAGGACAGATACGCAGTATTTT. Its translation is CASSLEGQRTDTQYF.

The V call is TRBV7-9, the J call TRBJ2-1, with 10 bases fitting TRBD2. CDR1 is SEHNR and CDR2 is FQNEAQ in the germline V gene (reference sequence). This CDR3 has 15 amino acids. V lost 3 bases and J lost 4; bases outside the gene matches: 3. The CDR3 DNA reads TGTGCCAGCAGCTTTGGACTAGCGGAGTACAATGAGCAGTTCTTC. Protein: CASSFGLAEYNEQFF.

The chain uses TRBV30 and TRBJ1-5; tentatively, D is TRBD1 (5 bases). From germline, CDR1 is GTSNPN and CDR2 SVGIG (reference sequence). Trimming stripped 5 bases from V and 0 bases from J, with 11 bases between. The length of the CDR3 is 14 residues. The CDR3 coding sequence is TGTGCCTGGTCGACAGTCAATAGCAATCAGCCCCAGCATTTT. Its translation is CAWSTVNSNQPQHF.

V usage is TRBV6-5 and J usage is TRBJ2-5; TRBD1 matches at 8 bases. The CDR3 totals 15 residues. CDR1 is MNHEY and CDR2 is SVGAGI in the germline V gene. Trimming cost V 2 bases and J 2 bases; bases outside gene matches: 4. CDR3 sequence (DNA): TGTGCCAGCAGTTACGGCAGGGGGCTTCAAGAGACCCAGTACTTC. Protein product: CASSYGRGLQETQYF.

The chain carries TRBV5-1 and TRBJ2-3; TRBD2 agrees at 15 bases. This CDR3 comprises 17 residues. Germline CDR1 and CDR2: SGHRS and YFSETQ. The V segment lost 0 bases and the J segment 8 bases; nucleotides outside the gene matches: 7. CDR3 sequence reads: CASSLGTSGGATSTQYF. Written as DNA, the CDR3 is TGCGCCAGCAGCTTGGGGACTAGCGGGGGGGCTACGTCTACGCAGTATTTT.

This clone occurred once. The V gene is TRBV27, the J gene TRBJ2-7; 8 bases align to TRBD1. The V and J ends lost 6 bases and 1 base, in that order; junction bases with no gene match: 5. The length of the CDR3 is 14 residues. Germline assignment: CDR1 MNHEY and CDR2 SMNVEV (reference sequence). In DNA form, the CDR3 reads TGTGCCAGCAGCCCCTACAGGGGGTCCTACGAGCAGTACTTC. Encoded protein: CASSPYRGSYEQYF.

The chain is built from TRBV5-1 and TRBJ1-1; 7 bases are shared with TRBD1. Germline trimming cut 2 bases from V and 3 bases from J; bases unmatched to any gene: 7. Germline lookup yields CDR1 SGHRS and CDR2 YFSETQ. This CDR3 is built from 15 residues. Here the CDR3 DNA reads TGCGCCAGCAGCTTTCAGGGGGGAGTAGACACTGAAGCTTTCTTT. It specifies CASSFQGGVDTEAFF.

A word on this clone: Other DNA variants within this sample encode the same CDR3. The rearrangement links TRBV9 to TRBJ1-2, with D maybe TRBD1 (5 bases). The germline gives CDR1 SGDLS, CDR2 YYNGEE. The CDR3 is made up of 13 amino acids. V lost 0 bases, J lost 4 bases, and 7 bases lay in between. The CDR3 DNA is TGTGCCAGCAGCGTAGGACAGTTCTATGGCTACACCTTC. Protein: CASSVGQFYGYTF.